The 7 T cell receptor beta chains below come from one sample, sequenced in a study of OX40 agonist ivuxolimab in advanced cancers. Profiling relied on immunoSEQ multiplex PCR, and the TCRdb table lists in-frame clones only, not all of them. In the table there are about 79,000 clones, around 82% of which are singletons. This material consisted of CD4+ or CD8+ T cells sorted from blood, taken in a trial of the OX40 agonist ivuxolimab. These receptors all stem from an adult with an advanced solid tumor such as melanoma, head and neck, liver or kidney cancer.

In its sample, this clone was seen a few times. The gene calls are TRBV13 and TRBJ1-2; 10 positions match TRBD1. This CDR3 is 18 amino acids long. In germline, CDR1 is PRHDT, CDR2 FYEKMQ (reference sequence). V trimming: 5 bases; J trimming: 0 bases; junction bases outside the gene matches: 12. CDR3 DNA sequence: TGTGCCAGCAGCGCGGGACAGGGGATGGGATTAGCTAACTATGGCTACACCTTC. Translation: CASSAGQGMGLANYGYTF.

The chain links TRBV4-3 to TRBJ2-2; D assignment may be TRBD1 or TRBD2 (6 bases each). V lost 3 bases to trimming and J lost 7 bases, with 15 bases between them. Germline V CDR1 and CDR2: LGHNA, YSLEER. There are 15 residues in the CDR3. In DNA, the CDR3 is TGCGCCAGCAGCCATGCACTAGGGGGGAGCGGGGAGCTGTTTTTT. Translating it yields CASSHALGGSGELFF.

V gene TRBV2 combines with J gene TRBJ2-7; D remains ambiguous. CDR3 length: 14 amino acids. CDR1 is SNHLY and CDR2 is FYNNEI in the germline V gene. Trimming shortened V by 6 bases and J by 1 base, and 13 bases separated the two germline ends. The CDR3 nucleotides are TGTGCCAGCAGCTACGGACGCGTATCCTACGAGCAGTACTTC. It translates to CASSYGRVSYEQYF.

This chain joins TRBV27 and TRBJ2-1, with a weak D call TRBD1 (5 bases). The CDR3 is 15 residues long. Per germline, CDR1 MNHEY and CDR2 SMNVEV (reference sequence). Deletions cut 3 bases from V and 2 bases from J, with 11 bases between. CDR3 nucleotide sequence: TGTGCCAGCAGTTTCTGGGGCGAAACCTACAATGAGCAGTTCTTC. This sequence encodes CASSFWGETYNEQFF.

This chain connects TRBV10-3 to TRBJ2-7; either TRBD1 or TRBD2 may fit D (5 bases each). The CDR3 length is 18 residues. Germline V lookup: CDR1 ENHRY, CDR2 SYGVKD. V was clipped by 4 bases and J by 0 bases, with 22 bases between them. CDR3 protein: CAISGGRRGAGISYEQYF. CDR3 nucleotide sequence: TGTGCCATCAGTGGAGGTCGGAGAGGGGCAGGGATCTCCTACGAGCAGTACTTC.

V and J are TRBV7-2 and TRBJ1-1; TRBD1 matches 7 bases. The CDR3 runs 15 residues. Germline CDR1 is SGHTA and CDR2 is FQGNSA. With 1 base clipped from V and 3 bases from J, the junction kept 5 bases outside the gene matches. The CDR3 DNA sequence: TGTGCCAGCAGCTTAGTTGGCCAGGGGGACACTGAAGCTTTCTTT. It yields the protein CASSLVGQGDTEAFF.

The J gene is TRBJ2-7, the V gene TRBV2; a possible D gene is TRBD2 (6 bases). V was pared by 6 bases and J by 5 bases, with 14 bases between. The CDR3 totals 13 residues. Germline V lookup: CDR1 SNHLY, CDR2 FYNNEI. The CDR3 DNA is TGTGCCAGCAGACCGGGGGAGACAGACGAGCAGTACTTC. Its translation is CASRPGETDEQYF.